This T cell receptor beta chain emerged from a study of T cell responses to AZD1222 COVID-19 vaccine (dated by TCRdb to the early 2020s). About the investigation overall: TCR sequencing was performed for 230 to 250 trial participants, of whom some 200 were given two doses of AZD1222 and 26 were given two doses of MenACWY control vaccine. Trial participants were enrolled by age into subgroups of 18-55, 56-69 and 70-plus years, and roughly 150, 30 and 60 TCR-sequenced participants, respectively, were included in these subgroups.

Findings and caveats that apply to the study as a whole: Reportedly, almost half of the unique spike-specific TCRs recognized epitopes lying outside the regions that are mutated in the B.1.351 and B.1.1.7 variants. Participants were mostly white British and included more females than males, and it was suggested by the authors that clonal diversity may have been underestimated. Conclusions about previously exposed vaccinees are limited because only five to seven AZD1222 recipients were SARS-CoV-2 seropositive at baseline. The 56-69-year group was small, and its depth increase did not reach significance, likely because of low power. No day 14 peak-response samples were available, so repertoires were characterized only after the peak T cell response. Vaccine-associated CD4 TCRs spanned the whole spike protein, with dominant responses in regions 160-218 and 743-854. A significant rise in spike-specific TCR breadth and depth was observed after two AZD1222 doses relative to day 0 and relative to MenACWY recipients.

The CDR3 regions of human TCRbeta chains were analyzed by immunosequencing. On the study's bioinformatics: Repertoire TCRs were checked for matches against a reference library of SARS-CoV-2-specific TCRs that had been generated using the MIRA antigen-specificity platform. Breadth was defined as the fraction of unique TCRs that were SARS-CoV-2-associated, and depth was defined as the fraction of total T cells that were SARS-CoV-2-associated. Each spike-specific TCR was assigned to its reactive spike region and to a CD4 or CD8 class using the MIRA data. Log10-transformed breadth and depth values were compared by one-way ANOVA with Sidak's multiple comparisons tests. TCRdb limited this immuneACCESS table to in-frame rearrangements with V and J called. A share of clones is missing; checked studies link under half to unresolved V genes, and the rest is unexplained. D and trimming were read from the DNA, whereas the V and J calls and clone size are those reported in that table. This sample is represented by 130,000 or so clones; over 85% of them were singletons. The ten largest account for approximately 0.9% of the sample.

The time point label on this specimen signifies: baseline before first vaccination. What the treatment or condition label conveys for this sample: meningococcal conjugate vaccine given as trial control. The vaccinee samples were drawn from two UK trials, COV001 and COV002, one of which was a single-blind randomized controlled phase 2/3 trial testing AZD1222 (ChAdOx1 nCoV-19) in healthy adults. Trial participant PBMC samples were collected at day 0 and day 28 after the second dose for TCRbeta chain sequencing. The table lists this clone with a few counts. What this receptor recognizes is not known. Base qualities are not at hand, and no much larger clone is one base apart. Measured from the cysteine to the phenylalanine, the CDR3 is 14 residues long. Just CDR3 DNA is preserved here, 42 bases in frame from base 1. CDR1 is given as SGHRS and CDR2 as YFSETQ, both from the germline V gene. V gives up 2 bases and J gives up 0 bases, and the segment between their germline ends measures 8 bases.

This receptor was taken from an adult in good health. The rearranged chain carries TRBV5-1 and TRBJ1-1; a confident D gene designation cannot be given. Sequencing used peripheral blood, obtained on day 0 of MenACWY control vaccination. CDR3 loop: CASSLFDLNTEAFF. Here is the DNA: TGCGCCAGCAGCTTATTTGACTTGAACACTGAAGCTTTCTTT.